This T cell receptor (beta chain) was profiled in a study of OX40 agonist ivuxolimab in advanced cancers. The study in broad terms: Ivuxolimab, which targeted the costimulatory receptor OX40 (CD134), was an agonistic, fully human IgG2 monoclonal antibody. Intravenous ivuxolimab was administered to patients every 2 weeks at six dose levels: 0.01, 0.1, 0.3, 1.5, 3 and 10 mg/kg. Of the roughly 51 patients in dose escalation, 19 had hepatocellular carcinoma, some 15 had melanoma, 9 had renal cell carcinoma and 9 had head and neck cancer. The dose-escalation cohort was roughly 87% male with a mean age of approximately 60 years, ranging from roughly 23 to 79. Patients were allowed to have had prior anti-PD-1, anti-PD-L1 or anti-CTLA-4 therapy, and around 40% of the dose-escalation patients had previously received checkpoint inhibitors. Partial responses occurred in three dose-escalation patients, of whom one had hepatocellular carcinoma and two had cutaneous melanoma. Peripheral TCRbeta sequencing aimed to test whether ivuxolimab altered TCR sequence diversity and caused clonal T-cell expansion. The paper covers the monotherapy dose-escalation part of the phase I ivuxolimab trial, which included N of about 50 patients.

A note on this clone: It has no known antigen specificity. Per-nucleotide qualities are absent, and no much larger clonotype sits a single base away.

Study-wide findings and limitations: After ivuxolimab, expanded clones were on average more numerous among CD8+ T cells than among CD4+ T cells. At doses of 0.1 to 3.0 mg/kg, clonal expansion of both CD4+ and CD8+ blood T cells was observed from baseline to week 6. The antigen specificity of the peripheral T cells that underwent clonal expansion was not determined. Low levels of normalized T-cell clonal expansion were also shown by some nonresponding patients. In the 0.1-3.0 mg/kg groups, partial responders had among the lowest normalized peripheral clonal expansion, particularly in CD8+ T cells.

The trial excluded patients who had a history of autoimmune disease or were on systemic immunosuppression. Peripheral blood for TCR sequencing was collected from all dose cohorts at baseline, on cycle 4 day 1, and on cycle 7 day 1. The samples were taken from a phase I, first-in-human, multicenter, open-label dose-escalation trial of ivuxolimab. Adults with locally advanced or metastatic melanoma, renal cell carcinoma, hepatocellular carcinoma or head and neck squamous cell carcinoma were enrolled in the trial. Before TCR sequencing, CD4+ T cells and CD8+ T cells from peripheral blood were sorted into separate populations. Genomic DNA was isolated from the sorted cells so that the TCRbeta CDR3 region could be sequenced. The immunoSEQ Assay was used for sequencing of TCRbeta CDR3 regions. Not all clones reach the TCRdb copy of this immuneACCESS table, which keeps in-frame sequences only. Checked studies attribute under half of the gap to unresolved V genes and leave the rest unexplained. For this sample there are approximately 89,000 clones; roughly 91% appear just once. The ten largest clones represent more than 0.6% of the sample.

The sample in question was CD4+ or CD8+ T cells sorted from blood, obtained in a trial of the OX40 agonist ivuxolimab. The origin of this receptor is an adult with an advanced solid tumor such as melanoma, head and neck, liver or kidney cancer.

The DNA sequence follows: TGTGCCAGCAGTTTCGGTTGGGGACAGTTGAACACTGAAGCTTTCTTT. It translates as CASSFGWGQLNTEAFF. This chain joins TRBV28 to TRBJ1-1, with 7 junctional bases fitting TRBD1. The germline V gene gives CDR1 as MDHEN and CDR2 as SYDVKM. The CDR3 measures 16 amino acids from cysteine to phenylalanine. Only CDR3 DNA is held: 48 bases, read in frame from base 1. V loses 3 bases at its end and J loses 0 bases; junction bases beyond the gene matches: 7.